This T cell receptor (beta chain) was recovered during a study of cytomegalovirus exposure and HLA in healthy donors. The CDR3 has 14 residues. The trim removed 1 base at V and 6 bases at J, leaving 2 bases unmatched. The germline V gene encodes CDR1 LGHNA and CDR2 YNFKEQ. PCR involved 60 Vbeta and 13 Jbeta primers. The protocol was immunoSEQ multiplex PCR, while the TCRdb copy is restricted to in-frame clones and leaves out a portion. This table holds over 150,000 clones, approximately 84% found once. The chain combines TRBV4-2 with TRBJ1-5, with 8 nucleotides matching TRBD1. Sample: PBMCs. The sequence was obtained from a man younger than 30 in good health and CMV-seronegative. The chain's CDR3 is CASSQAQGGQPQHF. CDR3 DNA: TGTGCCAGCAGCCAAGCACAGGGGGGTCAGCCCCAGCATTTT.